This TCR beta chain was identified during a study of cytomegalovirus exposure and HLA in healthy donors. Use of 60 Vbeta and 13 Jbeta primers characterized the PCR. Per the original data handling: Later work found 65 million to 85 million unique TCR beta chains, with about 10 million shared. Profiled with immunoSEQ multiplex PCR; TCRdb holds only in-frame clones, not every one. V and J calls and clone size are as listed in that table; D and trimming were resolved from the DNA. The sample has 140,000 to 150,000 clones; roughly 80% are singletons. The sequenced material came from PBMCs. This receptor was identified in a woman in her 30s in good health and CMV-seronegative.

CDR3 sequence (DNA): TGTGCCAGCAGTCAGGACTTATCTAGCACAGATACGCAGTATTTT. This gives the protein CASSQDLSSTDTQYF. This chain links TRBV6-4 with TRBJ2-3; a possible D gene is TRBD2 (5 bases). V lost 5 bases and J lost 0, with 12 bases in between. CDR1 is MRHNA and CDR2 is SNTAGT in the germline V gene. The CDR3 consists of 15 residues.